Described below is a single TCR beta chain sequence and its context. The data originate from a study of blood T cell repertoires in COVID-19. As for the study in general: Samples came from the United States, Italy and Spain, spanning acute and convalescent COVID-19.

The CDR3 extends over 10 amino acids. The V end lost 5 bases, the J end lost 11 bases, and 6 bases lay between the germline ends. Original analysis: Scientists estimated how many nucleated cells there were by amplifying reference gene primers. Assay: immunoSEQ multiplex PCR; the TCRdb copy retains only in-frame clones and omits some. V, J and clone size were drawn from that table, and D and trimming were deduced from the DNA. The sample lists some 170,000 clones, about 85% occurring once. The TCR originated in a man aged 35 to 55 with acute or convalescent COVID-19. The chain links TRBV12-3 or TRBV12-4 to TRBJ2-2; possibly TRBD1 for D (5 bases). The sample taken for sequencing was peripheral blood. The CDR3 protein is CASSRTELFF. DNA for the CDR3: TGTGCCAGCAGTAGGACAGAGCTGTTTTTT.